A selection of T cell receptor beta chains follows, all from one sample in a study of regulatory T cells in long-lasting Graves disease. One entry per CDR3 protein results from TCRdb running MiXCR on the multiplex PCR reads. Of some 250,000 distinct CDR3 sequences in the sample, about a sixth were seen once. Sequencing used peripheral blood mononuclear cells (PBMCs), obtained at new diagnosis, from a patient treated with antithyroid drugs. These receptors were collected from a female donor with Graves disease. Both conserved end residues are part of each CDR3. Each record gives: clone size, V gene, D gene, J gene, CDR3 DNA, CDR3 protein. The D gene is left open where the match is weak. Size is stated for part of the rows, as once, few or many counts, or as a class when the clone is expanded.

clone_size: many; v_call: TRBV14; d_call: .; j_call: TRBJ2-2; cdr3_nt: TGTGCCAGCAGCCTCATCACCGGGGAGCTGTTTTTT; cdr3_aa: CASSLITGELFF
clone_size: many; v_call: TRBV6-2/TRBV6-3; d_call: TRBD2; j_call: TRBJ2-1; cdr3_nt: TGTGCCAGCAGTGATGGGGCGGGAGGGTGGAATGAGCAGTTCTTC; cdr3_aa: CASSDGAGGWNEQFF
clone_size: many; v_call: TRBV12-3/TRBV12-4; d_call: TRBD1; j_call: TRBJ1-2; cdr3_nt: TGTGCCAGCAGTGGATCCGCCCTACGGGACAGGGTTGGCTACACCTTC; cdr3_aa: CASSGSALRDRVGYTF
clone_size: .; v_call: TRBV6-4; d_call: .; j_call: TRBJ2-1; cdr3_nt: TGTGCCAGCAGTGACTCGGGGGGTTCGAACAATGAGCAGTTCTTC; cdr3_aa: CASSDSGGSNNEQFF
clone_size: many; v_call: TRBV6-1; d_call: TRBD2; j_call: TRBJ2-5; cdr3_nt: TGTGCCAGCAGTACTAGCGGGAGTTATACGGAGACCCAGTACTTC; cdr3_aa: CASSTSGSYTETQYF
clone_size: many; v_call: TRBV9; d_call: .; j_call: TRBJ2-7; cdr3_nt: TGTGCCAGCAGCGTGTCAGGGTATGGCGAGCAGTACTTC; cdr3_aa: CASSVSGYGEQYF
clone_size: many; v_call: TRBV6-2/TRBV6-3; d_call: .; j_call: TRBJ1-4; cdr3_nt: TGTGCCAGCAGGGACCCTGGGCCCCGAACGGGTGAAAAACTGTTTTTT; cdr3_aa: CASRDPGPRTGEKLFF
clone_size: .; v_call: TRBV4-2; d_call: .; j_call: TRBJ2-3; cdr3_nt: TGTGCCAGCAGCCAAGAAAGGGGACGAAGCACAGATACGCAGTATTTT; cdr3_aa: CASSQERGRSTDTQYF
clone_size: once; v_call: TRBV12-3/TRBV12-4; d_call: .; j_call: TRBJ1-1; cdr3_nt: TGTGCCAGCAGCGGGAGGGGCGGATACGCTGAAGCTTTCTTT; cdr3_aa: CASSGRGGYAEAFF
clone_size: many; v_call: TRBV12-3/TRBV12-4; d_call: .; j_call: TRBJ2-3; cdr3_nt: TGTGCCAGCAGTTCCATCAGGGTCGTGAAAACAGATACGCAGTATTTT; cdr3_aa: CASSSIRVVKTDTQYF
clone_size: many; v_call: TRBV6-1; d_call: .; j_call: TRBJ1-3; cdr3_nt: TGTGCCAGCAAATCTTCTGGAAACACCATATATTTT; cdr3_aa: CASKSSGNTIYF
clone_size: .; v_call: TRBV5-4; d_call: TRBD1; j_call: TRBJ1-2; cdr3_nt: TGTGCCAGCAGCCTGCTCGTAGCAACAGGGGTCGGGGGCTACACCTTC; cdr3_aa: CASSLLVATGVGGYTF
clone_size: .; v_call: TRBV11-1; d_call: TRBD2; j_call: TRBJ2-1; cdr3_nt: TGTGCCAGCAGCTCTACTGGACTAGCGGGAGCTCGGAATGAGCAGTTCTTC; cdr3_aa: CASSSTGLAGARNEQFF
clone_size: many; v_call: TRBV7-3; d_call: TRBD1; j_call: TRBJ1-2; cdr3_nt: TGTGCCAGCAGCTCCCTGGATGATCGGGACAGCGGATGGAGCTACACCTTC; cdr3_aa: CASSSLDDRDSGWSYTF
clone_size: many; v_call: TRBV6-1; d_call: .; j_call: TRBJ1-1; cdr3_nt: TGTGCCAGCAGCGAGAGTATGAACACTGAAGCTTTCTTT; cdr3_aa: CASSESMNTEAFF
clone_size: few; v_call: TRBV2; d_call: .; j_call: TRBJ2-7; cdr3_nt: TGTGCCAGCAAAGGTGGACAGACGAACGAGCAGTACTTC; cdr3_aa: CASKGGQTNEQYF
clone_size: .; v_call: TRBV20-1; d_call: TRBD2; j_call: TRBJ2-7; cdr3_nt: TGCAGTGCAGAGCGGGGCTACGAGCAGTACTTC; cdr3_aa: CSAERGYEQYF
clone_size: many; v_call: TRBV11-2; d_call: .; j_call: TRBJ2-2; cdr3_nt: TGTGCCAGCATCCTTACAGGGCGCACCGGGGAGCTGTTTTTT; cdr3_aa: CASILTGRTGELFF
clone_size: .; v_call: TRBV7-9; d_call: .; j_call: TRBJ2-3; cdr3_nt: TGTGCCAGCAGCCCGGGCAGGAGCTCAGATACGCAGTATTTT; cdr3_aa: CASSPGRSSDTQYF
clone_size: .; v_call: TRBV28; d_call: TRBD1; j_call: TRBJ2-7; cdr3_nt: TGTGCCAGCAGTCCCGAAGGGACAGGGGGCTGGGAGCAGTACTTC; cdr3_aa: CASSPEGTGGWEQYF
clone_size: many; v_call: TRBV6-1; d_call: .; j_call: TRBJ2-3; cdr3_nt: TGTGCCAGCAGTGAAAGCGGATTCACAGATACGCAGTATTTT; cdr3_aa: CASSESGFTDTQYF
clone_size: many; v_call: TRBV10-2; d_call: .; j_call: TRBJ2-5; cdr3_nt: TGCGCCAGCAGTGAAGGCCGAACTAGGAGGGGGACCCAGTACTTC; cdr3_aa: CASSEGRTRRGTQYF
clone_size: many; v_call: TRBV3-1; d_call: TRBD2; j_call: TRBJ2-1; cdr3_nt: TGTGCCAGTGGGACTAGGACCTATGAGCAGTTCTTC; cdr3_aa: CASGTRTYEQFF
clone_size: many; v_call: TRBV7-2; d_call: .; j_call: TRBJ2-1; cdr3_nt: TGTGCCAGCAGGGAAGGGGGGAGCTCCTACAATGAGCAGTTCTTC; cdr3_aa: CASREGGSSYNEQFF
clone_size: many; v_call: TRBV20-1; d_call: TRBD2; j_call: TRBJ2-1; cdr3_nt: TGCAGTGCTAGGGAACGACTAGCGGGAGGGCTACATGAGCAGTTCTTC; cdr3_aa: CSARERLAGGLHEQFF
clone_size: few; v_call: TRBV19; d_call: .; j_call: TRBJ2-2; cdr3_nt: TGTGCCAGTAGTCCCCGTTTGCCCGGGGAGCTGTTTTTT; cdr3_aa: CASSPRLPGELFF
clone_size: .; v_call: TRBV30; d_call: .; j_call: TRBJ2-7; cdr3_nt: TGTGCCTGGAGTATAACTAGGGTCGACGAGCAGTACTTC; cdr3_aa: CAWSITRVDEQYF
clone_size: few; v_call: TRBV7-6; d_call: .; j_call: TRBJ1-6; cdr3_nt: TGTGCCAGCAGCGCCACCTACAGGAAAACCAATTCACCCCTCCACTTT; cdr3_aa: CASSATYRKTNSPLHF
clone_size: many; v_call: TRBV19; d_call: .; j_call: TRBJ2-1; cdr3_nt: TGTGCCAGTAGTACCCTTTCTAGCCCGGCCAATGAGCAGTTCTTC; cdr3_aa: CASSTLSSPANEQFF
clone_size: few; v_call: TRBV12-3/TRBV12-4; d_call: .; j_call: TRBJ2-3; cdr3_nt: TGTGCCAGCAGCCCTAACGGGAACACAGATACGCAGTATTTT; cdr3_aa: CASSPNGNTDTQYF
clone_size: many; v_call: TRBV6-1; d_call: .; j_call: TRBJ2-1; cdr3_nt: TGTGCCAGCAGTCCCACGGGGGAGGCCTCCTACAATGAGCAGTTCTTC; cdr3_aa: CASSPTGEASYNEQFF
clone_size: few; v_call: TRBV24-1; d_call: .; j_call: TRBJ2-3; cdr3_nt: TGTGCCACCCCCGGCTTGGTGCCCCCCAATACGCAGTATTTT; cdr3_aa: CATPGLVPPNTQYF
clone_size: many; v_call: TRBV9; d_call: .; j_call: TRBJ2-1; cdr3_nt: TGTGCCAGCAGCGAGTTCACGTACAATGAGCAGTTCTTC; cdr3_aa: CASSEFTYNEQFF
clone_size: .; v_call: TRBV3-1; d_call: .; j_call: TRBJ2-5; cdr3_nt: TGTGCCAGCAGCCAAGAAGGGGGGAGGGCAGAGACCCAGTACTTC; cdr3_aa: CASSQEGGRAETQYF
clone_size: .; v_call: TRBV19; d_call: .; j_call: TRBJ1-2; cdr3_nt: TGTGCCAGTAGTATAGGTCCAGGGAACTATGGCTACACCTTC; cdr3_aa: CASSIGPGNYGYTF
clone_size: many; v_call: TRBV24-1; d_call: TRBD2; j_call: TRBJ2-1; cdr3_nt: TGTGCCACCCGCGGGGGGTACGCCAATGAGCAGTTCTTC; cdr3_aa: CATRGGYANEQFF
clone_size: many; v_call: TRBV12-3/TRBV12-4; d_call: .; j_call: TRBJ2-1; cdr3_nt: TGTGCCAGCAAACTTGACACAGATGAGCAGTTCTTC; cdr3_aa: CASKLDTDEQFF
clone_size: many; v_call: TRBV20-1; d_call: .; j_call: TRBJ1-4; cdr3_nt: TGCAGTGCCCGCGACAGGAGCGCTAATGAAAAACTGTTTTTT; cdr3_aa: CSARDRSANEKLFF
clone_size: many; v_call: TRBV11-2; d_call: .; j_call: TRBJ1-1; cdr3_nt: TGTGCCAGCAGCCTCCTTCGGAAAGGGGGGGCTTTCTTT; cdr3_aa: CASSLLRKGGAFF
clone_size: .; v_call: TRBV30; d_call: .; j_call: TRBJ2-1; cdr3_nt: TGTGCCTGGAGTGTATCCGCTCCTGAACTAGATGAGCAGTTCTTC; cdr3_aa: CAWSVSAPELDEQFF
clone_size: many; v_call: TRBV24-1; d_call: .; j_call: TRBJ1-2; cdr3_nt: TGTGCCACCAGATCCCGGGATGGATATCGCTACACCTTC; cdr3_aa: CATRSRDGYRYTF
clone_size: many; v_call: TRBV10-3; d_call: TRBD2; j_call: TRBJ2-7; cdr3_nt: TGTGCCATCAGTGCCGGGACTAGCGGGCGCTGCGGCTCCTACGAGCAGTACTTC; cdr3_aa: CAISAGTSGRCGSYEQYF
clone_size: many; v_call: TRBV3-1; d_call: .; j_call: TRBJ1-3; cdr3_nt: TGTGCCAGCAGCCGTGAGGATGGAAACACCATATATTTT; cdr3_aa: CASSREDGNTIYF
clone_size: many; v_call: TRBV7-2; d_call: .; j_call: TRBJ2-5; cdr3_nt: TGTGCCAGCAGTCACAGGGACTTCCAAGAGACCCAGTACTTC; cdr3_aa: CASSHRDFQETQYF
clone_size: many; v_call: TRBV19; d_call: .; j_call: TRBJ1-6; cdr3_nt: TGTGCCAGTAGTACACACCCCGGGACATTTTCAGCCTATAATTCACCCCTCCACTTT; cdr3_aa: CASSTHPGTFSAYNSPLHF
clone_size: many; v_call: TRBV6-5; d_call: TRBD1; j_call: TRBJ1-4; cdr3_nt: TGTGCCAGCAGTTACCCGACAGGGGGGGGGGAAAAACTGTTTTTT; cdr3_aa: CASSYPTGGGEKLFF
clone_size: few; v_call: TRBV6-9; d_call: TRBD2; j_call: TRBJ2-2; cdr3_nt: TGCGCCAGCAGTTACCTGGCGGGAGGCGACACCGGGGAGCTGTTTTTT; cdr3_aa: CASSYLAGGDTGELFF
clone_size: .; v_call: TRBV7-2; d_call: .; j_call: TRBJ2-1; cdr3_nt: TGTGCCAGCAGCTTAGTTCAGCGTAGAACAGATGAGCAGTTCTTC; cdr3_aa: CASSLVQRRTDEQFF
clone_size: many; v_call: TRBV30; d_call: TRBD2; j_call: TRBJ2-7; cdr3_nt: TGTGCCTGGAGCTACGCACCGGGACTAGCGGGAGGGCCTGGGTCCTACGAGCAGTACTTC; cdr3_aa: CAWSYAPGLAGGPGSYEQYF
clone_size: many; v_call: TRBV3-1; d_call: .; j_call: TRBJ1-1; cdr3_nt: TGTGCCAGCAGCCCTTTTGGTGGGACGGGGACTGAAGCTTTCTTT; cdr3_aa: CASSPFGGTGTEAFF
clone_size: many; v_call: TRBV4-3; d_call: TRBD2; j_call: TRBJ2-3; cdr3_nt: TGCGCCAGCAGCCAAGCCCGACTAGCGGGAGGGGGAGATACGCAGTATTTT; cdr3_aa: CASSQARLAGGGDTQYF
clone_size: .; v_call: TRBV20-1; d_call: TRBD2; j_call: TRBJ2-1; cdr3_nt: TGCAGTGCTAGAATTGGACTAGCGGGAGGGCCAAGCTCCTACAATGAGCAGTTCTTC; cdr3_aa: CSARIGLAGGPSSYNEQFF
clone_size: many; v_call: TRBV29-1; d_call: TRBD2; j_call: TRBJ2-2; cdr3_nt: TGCAGCGTCCGTTTGCCCACCCCACTAGCGGCCACCGGGGAGCTGTTTTTT; cdr3_aa: CSVRLPTPLAATGELFF
clone_size: .; v_call: TRBV30; d_call: TRBD1; j_call: TRBJ2-7; cdr3_nt: TGTGCCTGGAGCCAGGGACAGGGCTACGAGCAGTACTTC; cdr3_aa: CAWSQGQGYEQYF
clone_size: .; v_call: TRBV7-9; d_call: .; j_call: TRBJ2-1; cdr3_nt: TGTGCCAGCAGCTTAATTGGTTACAATGAGCAGTTCTTC; cdr3_aa: CASSLIGYNEQFF
clone_size: .; v_call: TRBV6-5; d_call: .; j_call: TRBJ1-2; cdr3_nt: TGTGCCAGCAGTTCGCACCCCAAATCGGCTGGCTACACCTTC; cdr3_aa: CASSSHPKSAGYTF
clone_size: many; v_call: TRBV2; d_call: .; j_call: TRBJ1-3; cdr3_nt: TGTGCCAGCAGTTATACAGGCCCTGGAAACACCATATATTTT; cdr3_aa: CASSYTGPGNTIYF
clone_size: many; v_call: TRBV27; d_call: .; j_call: TRBJ2-5; cdr3_nt: TGTGCCAGCAGTTTAAACGGAGACAGAGTAGAAGAGACCCAGTACTTC; cdr3_aa: CASSLNGDRVEETQYF
clone_size: many; v_call: TRBV15; d_call: .; j_call: TRBJ1-1; cdr3_nt: TGTGCCACCAGCAGACAGGGCCGGATAAACACTGAAGCTTTCTTT; cdr3_aa: CATSRQGRINTEAFF